The rows below give T cell receptor beta chains drawn from one sample of a study of CD8+ T cells in alopecia areata. TCRdb's table, derived via immunoSEQ multiplex PCR, lists solely in-frame clones and lacks some. The data show about 180,000 clones, 50% to 70% seen once. The material sequenced was CD4+ T cells sorted from blood, taken at week 0. The receptors here all came from a human donor with alopecia areata. Each CDR3 is given with its conserved first and last residue. Each record gives: D gene, V gene, clone size, J gene, CDR3 DNA, CDR3 protein. The D gene is left open where the match is weak. Rows give clone size only sometimes, using once, few, many, or a class for an expanded clone.

>TRBD2|TRBV4-3|NA|TRBJ2-1
TGCGCCAGCAGCCAGGACGGGGGGGCCAAGCTCCGGGAGCAGTTCTTC
CASSQDGGAKLREQFF
>TRBD2|TRBV4-3|NA|TRBJ2-1
TGCGCCAGCAGCCAAGGACTAGCGGGGAGTGAGCAGTTCTTC
CASSQGLAGSEQFF
>NA|TRBV6-1|NA|TRBJ2-3
TGTGCCAGCAGTGAAGGAGGGGTTGGCACAGATACGCAGTATTTT
CASSEGGVGTDTQYF
>NA|TRBV29-1|NA|TRBJ2-3
TGCAGCGTTGTGGGGGGGCCGAAGCTTGCGCAGTATTTT
CSVVGGPKLAQYF
>TRBD1|TRBV30|NA|TRBJ2-7
TGTGCCTGGAGTGCTACAGGGGGCGCGTACGAGCAGTACTTC
CAWSATGGAYEQYF
>NA|TRBV18|NA|TRBJ2-1
TGTGCCAGCTCACTCGAAGGGGCGCAAATTACGAATGAGCAGTTCTTC
CASSLEGAQITNEQFF
>TRBD1|TRBV30|NA|TRBJ1-4
TGTGCCTGGAGCGAATTTGGACAGGGTCGAGAAAAACTGTTTTTT
CAWSEFGQGREKLFF
>NA|TRBV4-1|NA|TRBJ2-1
TGCGCCAGCAGCCAGGGCACTAGCTCCTACAATGAGCAGTTCTTC
CASSQGTSSYNEQFF
>NA|TRBV5-1|NA|TRBJ2-6
TGCGCCAGCAGCTTGGATGGGGCCAACGTCCTGACTTTC
CASSLDGANVLTF
>NA|TRBV29-1|NA|TRBJ1-1
TGCAGCGTATACACGCAGAACACTGAAGCTTTCTTT
CSVYTQNTEAFF
>TRBD1|TRBV29-1|NA|TRBJ2-1
TGCAGCGCAGATACTACAGGGGGCTACAATGAGCAGTTCTTC
CSADTTGGYNEQFF
>NA|TRBV5-4|NA|TRBJ2-7
TGTGCCAGCAGCTTGTTTATGGCACCTTACGAGCAGTACTTC
CASSLFMAPYEQYF
>NA|TRBV30|NA|TRBJ1-1
TGTGCCTGGAGTGTAACAGCCACTGAAGCTTTCTTT
CAWSVTATEAFF
>NA|TRBV29-1|NA|TRBJ2-1
TGCAGCGTTGAAGATCTTAGGAGCAGCAATGAGCAGTTCTTC
CSVEDLRSSNEQFF
>NA|TRBV5-1|NA|TRBJ2-3
TGCGCCAGCAGCTTGGAGGACAGCCGGGATACGCAGTATTTT
CASSLEDSRDTQYF
>NA|TRBV30|once|TRBJ2-2
TGTGCCTGGAGTCGAGACGGGGAGCTGTTTTTT
CAWSRDGELFF
>NA|TRBV30|NA|TRBJ2-7
TGTGCCTGGAGTAGCAGGGCGAACTACGAGCAGTACTTC
CAWSSRANYEQYF
>NA|TRBV29-1|NA|TRBJ2-4
TGCAGCGTTGGGGAAAACATTCAGTACTTC
CSVGENIQYF
>NA|TRBV5-1|NA|TRBJ1-2
TGCGCCAGCAGCTTGGAGGGAGTTCTGGGCTATGGCCACACCTTC
CASSLEGVLGYGHTF
>TRBD1|TRBV27|NA|TRBJ1-2
TGTGCCAGCAAGTTGGCAGGGGGTATCTACGGCTACACCTTC
CASKLAGGIYGYTF
>TRBD1|TRBV30|NA|TRBJ1-6
TGTGCCTGGAGGCGGGACAGGGCTAATTCACCCCTCCACTTT
CAWRRDRANSPLHF
>TRBD1|TRBV9|NA|TRBJ2-1
TGTGCCAGCAGCGTACAGGGGGCGAGGGGAAATGAGCAGTTCTTC
CASSVQGARGNEQFF
>NA|TRBV21-1|NA|TRBJ2-1
TGTGCCACCACAACGCGAGGGAGCTCCTACAATGAGCAGTTCTTC
CATTTRGSSYNEQFF
>TRBD2|TRBV7-9|NA|TRBJ2-1
TGTGCCAGCAGCTTTAGGCGGGGGGGCGACTCCTACAATGAGCAGTTCTTC
CASSFRRGGDSYNEQFF
>NA|TRBV5-4|NA|TRBJ1-1
TGTGCCAGCAGAACAGAGAACACTGAAGCTTTCTTT
CASRTENTEAFF
>NA|TRBV30|NA|TRBJ1-1
TGTGCCTGGACAAGGACAGATGAAGCTTTCTTT
CAWTRTDEAFF
>NA|TRBV29-1|NA|TRBJ2-6
TGCAGCGTTGCCGGGACACCGTCTGGGGCCAACGTCCTGACTTTC
CSVAGTPSGANVLTF
>NA|TRBV5-6|NA|TRBJ2-2
TGTGCCAGCAGCGGTGGACGGAGAAACACCGGGGAGCTGTTTTTT
CASSGGRRNTGELFF
>TRBD2|TRBV4-2|NA|TRBJ2-1
TGTGCCAGCAGCCGCCACCAAACTAGCGGGGGGGCAGGTGAGCAGTTCTTC
CASSRHQTSGGAGEQFF
>TRBD1|TRBV5-1|NA|TRBJ2-5
TGCGCCAGCAGCGACCGGGACAGGGGGAAAGAGACCCAGTACTTC
CASSDRDRGKETQYF
>NA|TRBV20-1|many|TRBJ1-1
TGCAGTGCTGCGGGGCTCACTGAAGCTTTCTTT
CSAAGLTEAFF
>NA|TRBV11-1|NA|TRBJ2-3
TGTGCCAGCAGCTTACGCATTAACACGGCAGATACGCAGTATTTT
CASSLRINTADTQYF
>NA|TRBV25-1|NA|TRBJ2-3
TGTGCCAGCAGTGAATATGTGGGGGGTTCAGATACGCAGTATTTT
CASSEYVGGSDTQYF
>NA|TRBV30|few|TRBJ1-5
TGTGCCCTGGGGTTTGGTGGAAATCAGCCCCAGCATTTT
CALGFGGNQPQHF
>NA|TRBV5-1|NA|TRBJ2-7
TGCGCCAGCTCATCCGGAGGCTACGAGCAGTACTTC
CASSSGGYEQYF
>NA|TRBV10-3|many|TRBJ2-3
TGTGCCATCAGGCCTACTAGTTCTGAAGATACGCAGTATTTT
CAIRPTSSEDTQYF
>NA|TRBV20-1|NA|TRBJ2-3
TGCAGTGCTAGCCAATTCGAGTATTTT
CSASQFEYF
>NA|TRBV6-6|NA|TRBJ2-2
TGTGCCAGCAGTTACAGGAGGGGCACCGGGGAGCTGTTTTTT
CASSYRRGTGELFF
>TRBD1|TRBV14|NA|TRBJ2-1
TGTGCCAGCAGCCGGACAGGAGATGAGCAGTTCTTC
CASSRTGDEQFF
>NA|TRBV7-2|NA|TRBJ2-2
TGTGCCAGCAGCTTAGGTCAACTGCTAGGAATCGGGGAGCTGTTTTTT
CASSLGQLLGIGELFF
>TRBD1|TRBV28|NA|TRBJ2-7
TGTGCCAGCAGTTTACCCGGGACAGGCGTAAACTACGAGCAGTACTTC
CASSLPGTGVNYEQYF
>NA|TRBV30|NA|TRBJ1-2
TGTGCCTGGAGTGGGGACCACTATGGCTACACCTTC
CAWSGDHYGYTF
>NA|TRBV29-1|NA|TRBJ2-6
TGCAGCGTCGACAGCTCTGGGGCCAACGTCCTGACTTTC
CSVDSSGANVLTF
>TRBD1|TRBV28|once|TRBJ2-1
TGTGCCAGCAGTTCGACAGGGGTCGTGGGCCATGAGCAGTTCTTC
CASSSTGVVGHEQFF